What follows are 14 T cell receptor beta chains derived from one specimen sequenced in a study. TCRdb reprocessed the 5' RACE reads via MiXCR and lists one record per CDR3 protein. The sample carries fewer than 15,000 distinct CDR3 sequences, more than 20% recorded once. The sequencing input was naive CD4+ T cells sorted from blood. Subset defined: naive CD4+ T cells, CD4+CD45RA+CD25-. These receptors originate from a female donor with breast cancer.

V and J are TRBV19 and TRBJ1-2, with 7 positions matching TRBD1. The V gene's germline CDR1 is LNHDA and CDR2 SQIVND (reference sequence). With 6 bases clipped from V and 2 bases from J, the junction kept 3 bases outside the gene matches. The CDR3 extends over 13 amino acids. The CDR3 region is CASRGQWNYGYTF. CDR3 nucleotides: TGTGCCAGTAGGGGACAGTGGAACTATGGCTACACCTTC.

This clonotype has only a few counts. The chain combines TRBV2 with TRBJ2-7, with unresolved D. The CDR3 contains 12 residues. CDR1 and CDR2 (germline): SNHLY, FYNNEI. Trimming removed 6 bases at V and 5 bases at J, with 11 bases between. As DNA, the CDR3 is TGTGCCAGCAGACTCTTGGTAAACGAGCAGTACTTC. Its protein is CASRLLVNEQYF. Full variable domain (missing parts from reference TRBV2 and TRBJ2-7): EPEVTQTPSHQVTQMGQEVILRCVPISNHLYFYWYRQILGQKVEFLVSFYNNEISEKSEIFDDQFSVERPDGSNFTLKIRSTKLEDSAMYFCASRLLVNEQYFGPGTRLTVT.

This clonotype was detected ten times or more. The rearrangement uses TRBV20-1 and TRBJ2-1, with D possibly TRBD1 on 5 matching bases. Trimming took 0 bases from V and 5 from J, leaving 14 bases between them. Germline V gene sequence: CDR1 DFQATT, CDR2 SNEGSKA (reference sequence). The CDR3 consists of 15 residues. The CDR3 coding sequence is TGCAGTGCTAGAGATGGGCGACAGAACGACAATGAGCAGTTCTTC. Translating gives CSARDGRQNDNEQFF.

Many counts were recorded for this clonotype. This chain uses TRBV6-5 with TRBJ1-1, with D possibly being TRBD1 (5 bases). Germline values: CDR1 MNHEY, CDR2 SVGAGI. The CDR3 has 14 amino acids. The ends were cut back, 2 bases at V and 3 bases at J, with 10 bases in the middle. CDR3 protein: CASSYPRGDTEAFF. The CDR3 nucleotides are TGTGCCAGCAGTTACCCTCGGGGGGACACTGAAGCTTTCTTT.

Concerning this clonotype: Being one base from a much bigger clone, this may be a read error. The chain couples TRBV18 to TRBJ1-1; possible D gene TRBD1, 5 bases. V was pared by 1 base and J by 3 bases, with 9 bases between. The CDR3 extends over 14 amino acids. Germline V CDR1 and CDR2: KGHSH, LQKENI. CDR3 amino acids: CASSPRGRDTEAFF. In DNA form, the CDR3 reads TGTGCCAGCTCACCACGGGGACGGGACACTGAAGCTTTCTTT. The full variable domain, in which reference TRBV18 and TRBJ1-1 provide the parts outside the CDR3, is NAGVMQNPRHLVRRRGQEARLRCSPMKGHSHVYWYRQLPEEGLKFMVYLQKENIIDESGMPKERFSAEFPKEGPSILRIQQVVRGDSAAYFCASSPRGRDTEAFFGQGTRLTVV.

This clonotype is deemed medium-sized. The chain links TRBV25-1 to TRBJ2-1; 11 bases are a match to TRBD2. Looked up from germline, CDR1 is MGHDK and CDR2 is SYGVNS. This CDR3 is 13 amino acids long. The J segment lost 7 bases and the V segment lost 6 bases, leaving 2 bases of the junction unmatched. The CDR3 loop reads CASRRTSGNEQFF. CDR3 coding DNA: TGTGCCAGCAGGAGGACTAGCGGGAATGAGCAGTTCTTC.

A remark on this clonotype: A much larger clone differs by one base, so this may be a read error. The rearrangement links TRBV6-2 or TRBV6-3 to TRBJ2-1; 11 nucleotides match TRBD2. Germline CDR1 reads MNHEY; CDR2 reads SVGEGT. The CDR3 is 16 amino acids. Unmatched junction bases numbered 4, after V lost 2 bases and J lost 4 bases. The CDR3 DNA reads TGTGCCAGCAGTTACCCTAGCGGGGGGATGTACAATGAGCAGTTCTTC. Its protein is CASSYPSGGMYNEQFF.

This chain uses TRBV24-1 with TRBJ2-1; 8 nucleotides align to TRBD2. CDR3 length: 14 residues. After removal of 7 bases from V and 6 bases from J, the junction contained 7 bases not matched to a gene. Germline V gene data show CDR1 as KGHDR and CDR2 as SFDVKD. CDR3 residues: CATRDGGAGNEQFF. CDR3 coding DNA: TGTGCCACCAGGGACGGGGGGGCTGGCAATGAGCAGTTCTTC.

The sample holds many counts of this clonotype. The chain has TRBV11-1 and TRBJ1-1, with 9 bases fitting TRBD1. The CDR3 runs to 15 residues. In germline, CDR1 is SGHAT, CDR2 FQDESV (reference sequence). Trimming removed 8 bases from V and 3 bases from J; junction bases left unmatched: 10. CDR3 in amino acids: CASGLGTGRDTEAFF. The DNA for the CDR3 is TGTGCCAGCGGCCTCGGGACAGGGAGGGACACTGAAGCTTTCTTT. The variable domain in full, completed from reference TRBV11-1 and TRBJ1-1, reads EAEVAQSPRYKITEKSQAVAFWCDPISGHATLYWYRQILGQGPELLVQFQDESVVDDSQLPKDRFSAERLKGVDSTLKIQPAELGDSAMYLCASGLGTGRDTEAFFGQGTRLTVV.

The chain is built from TRBV5-1 and TRBJ1-1; tentatively, D is TRBD1 (6 bases). V lost 0 bases and J lost 3, with 12 bases in between. Germline-derived CDR1 and CDR2 are SGHRS and YFSETQ. This CDR3 contains 15 residues. The CDR3: CASSLGWTEDTEAFF. As DNA, the CDR3 is TGCGCCAGCAGCTTGGGATGGACAGAAGACACTGAAGCTTTCTTT. The complete variable domain, with remaining parts taken from reference TRBV5-1 and TRBJ1-1, reads KAGVTQTPRYLIKTRGQQVTLSCSPISGHRSVSWYQQTPGQGLQFLFEYFSETQRNKGNFPGRFSGRQFSNSRSEMNVSTLELGDSALYLCASSLGWTEDTEAFFGQGTRLTVV.

In this sample, this clonotype turned up a few times. The rearrangement uses TRBV28 and TRBJ2-1; D is possibly TRBD1 or TRBD2 (5 bases each). Germline V lookup: CDR1 MDHEN, CDR2 SYDVKM. The CDR3 consists of 15 residues. V was shortened by 2 bases and J by 3 bases, with 11 bases between the two germline ends. The CDR3: CASSLGDRDYNEQFF. CDR3 nucleotides: TGTGCCAGCAGTTTAGGGGACCGAGACTACAATGAGCAGTTCTTC.

This clonotype appeared a few times. The gene calls are TRBV6-1 and TRBJ2-7; D gene unclear. Germline CDR1 MNHNS, CDR2 SASEGT. Trimming cost V 1 base and J 3 bases, with 4 bases left between them. The CDR3 consists of 12 residues. CDR3 sequence: CASSEVGYEQYF. In DNA form, the CDR3 reads TGTGCCAGCAGTGAAGTGGGCTACGAGCAGTACTTC.

In its sample, this clonotype is medium-sized. This sequence joins TRBV18 and TRBJ2-7; 10 bases align to TRBD2. With 6 bases clipped from V and 5 bases from J, the junction kept 10 bases outside the gene matches. CDR3 length equals 15 residues. CDR1 and CDR2 (germline): KGHSH, LQKENI. The chain's CDR3 is CASSTRAGGKHEQYF. The CDR3 bases are TGTGCCAGCTCCACCCGAGCGGGGGGGAAACACGAGCAGTACTTC.

This rearrangement joins TRBV6-2 or TRBV6-3 to TRBJ1-5; no clear D gene. Germline CDR1 and CDR2: MNHEY and SVGEGT. V shed 11 bases and J shed 3 bases, with 11 bases lying between them. The CDR3 is made up of 12 amino acids. The CDR3 loop reads CAGRKNNQPQHF. CDR3 nucleotide sequence: TGTGCCGGCCGGAAAAACAATCAGCCCCAGCATTTT.